The rows below give T cell receptor beta chains drawn from one sample of a study of blood T cell repertoires in COVID-19. Sequenced by immunoSEQ multiplex PCR; TCRdb stores in-frame clones only, minus some. The repertoire includes 50,000 to 85,000 clones, approximately 80% of them detected once, and around 6.3% sits in the top ten. What was sequenced was peripheral blood. The receptors shown here come from a man aged 60 to 69 with acute or convalescent COVID-19. CDR3s include the opening cysteine and the closing phenylalanine or tryptophan. Each record gives: clone size, J gene, V gene, D gene, CDR3 DNA, CDR3 protein. The D gene is left open where the match is weak. Expanded clones get a size class; other rows say once, few or many, or leave the size out.

>large|TRBJ1-1|TRBV11-2|TRBD1
TGTGCCAGCAGCTTAGTCCGACAGGGGTTGAACACTGAAGCTTTCTTT
CASSLVRQGLNTEAFF
>.|TRBJ2-6|TRBV5-6|.
TGTGCCAGCACCACCAGGGAATGGTATGGGGCCAACGTCCTGACTTTC
CASTTREWYGANVLTF
>.|TRBJ1-1|TRBV19|TRBD1
TGTGCCAGTAGCCCTCGGGACAGGCCGAACACTGAAGCTTTCTTT
CASSPRDRPNTEAFF
>once|TRBJ1-2|TRBV2|.
TGTGCCAGCAGTCCAGGCGCTACTAACTATGGCTACACCTTC
CASSPGATNYGYTF
>once|TRBJ1-5|TRBV6-6|TRBD1
TGTGCCAGCAGTCGTTTAGGGACAGGGCTGGGGCAGCCCCAGCATTTT
CASSRLGTGLGQPQHF
>.|TRBJ2-2|TRBV11-3|.
TGTGCCAGCAGCCCTATAGGGGGGGACACCGGGGAGCTGTTTTTT
CASSPIGGDTGELFF
>.|TRBJ1-1|TRBV5-4|TRBD1
TGTGCCAGCAGCTTGATACCAGGGGGATACACTGAAGCTTTCTTT
CASSLIPGGYTEAFF
>.|TRBJ2-2|TRBV11-2|TRBD2
TGTGCCAGCAGGGCGCTAGCGGGGGGTATAATGAACACCGGGGAGCTGTTTTTT
CASRALAGGIMNTGELFF
>.|TRBJ1-4|TRBV28|TRBD1
TGTGCCAGCAGCTCGACAGGGGACCCCCTTTTGAAACTGTTTTTT
CASSSTGDPLLKLFF
>.|TRBJ1-2|TRBV18|.
TGTGCCAGCTCCCTTACGGCAGACTGGTATGGCTACACCTTC
CASSLTADWYGYTF
>.|TRBJ1-2|TRBV6-2/TRBV6-3|.
TGTGCCAGCAGTTACGGATCGGGGTTAAATGGCTACACCTTC
CASSYGSGLNGYTF
>once|TRBJ2-3|TRBV2|TRBD2
TGTGCCAGCAGGACCGGGACTAGCATTTCAGATACGCAGTATTTT
CASRTGTSISDTQYF
>.|TRBJ1-5|TRBV2|TRBD1
TGTGCCAGCAAGATGACAGGGGGCAATCAGCCCCAGCATTTT
CASKMTGGNQPQHF
>.|TRBJ1-2|TRBV19|TRBD1
TGTGCCAGCGGACGACAGGGTAGTGGGACCGGCTACACCTTC
CASGRQGSGTGYTF
>.|TRBJ2-2|TRBV18|.
TGTGCCAGCTCACCGAGGACAACGTGGAACACCGGGGAGCTGTTTTTT
CASSPRTTWNTGELFF
>.|TRBJ2-1|TRBV5-1|TRBD2
TGCGCCAGCAAGGTAGCGGGGTCCTACAATGAGCAGTTCTTC
CASKVAGSYNEQFF
>.|TRBJ2-4|TRBV4-2|.
TGTGCCAGCAGCCAAGGGACCTCCGGACTAGCCAAAAACATTCAGTACTTC
CASSQGTSGLAKNIQYF
>.|TRBJ2-5|TRBV5-1|.
TGCGCCAGCAGCCTACAGGGTTTGGAAGAGACCCAGTACTTC
CASSLQGLEETQYF
>.|TRBJ1-3|TRBV7-2|.
TGTGCCAGCAGCTTAGTTGGCATTGGCTCTGGAAACACCATATATTTT
CASSLVGIGSGNTIYF
>once|TRBJ1-2|TRBV27|.
TGTGCCAGCAGTCCCTGGAGGCCTACGATCGGCTACACCTTC
CASSPWRPTIGYTF
>few|TRBJ1-1|TRBV11-2|TRBD1
TGTGCCAGCAGCGGAAGACAGGGGGGCACTGAAGCTTTCTTT
CASSGRQGGTEAFF
>few|TRBJ2-3|TRBV6-2/TRBV6-3|TRBD2
TGTGCCAGCAGTCAAGGACTAGCGGGGGCAGATACGCAGTATTTT
CASSQGLAGADTQYF
>once|TRBJ2-1|TRBV12-3/TRBV12-4|TRBD1
TGTGCCAGCAGTCCGGGGACAGGTAGTAAGTTCTTC
CASSPGTGSKFF
>few|TRBJ2-5|TRBV7-8|TRBD2
TGTGCCAGCAGCTTAGCGGGGGGGAAAGAGACCCAGTACTTC
CASSLAGGKETQYF
>.|TRBJ1-2|TRBV4-2|.
TGTGCCAGCAGCCTCCCGGGACGGGACTTGCGCGGCTACACCTTC
CASSLPGRDLRGYTF
>.|TRBJ2-1|TRBV11-3|.
TGTGCCAGCAGCTTTACGGGGGATGAGCAGTTCTTC
CASSFTGDEQFF
>.|TRBJ1-1|TRBV30|.
TGTGCCTGGACCAGCAGGTATACAGCTGAAGCTTTCTTT
CAWTSRYTAEAFF
>.|TRBJ2-5|TRBV27|TRBD2
TGTGCCAGCAATTCGCGGGGGGGGCAAGAGACCCAGTACTTC
CASNSRGGQETQYF
>.|TRBJ2-5|TRBV13|TRBD2
TGTGCCAGCAGCTTCGGGACTAGCGGGGGAGTGCAAGAGACCCAGTACTTC
CASSFGTSGGVQETQYF
>.|TRBJ2-5|TRBV7-6|.
TGTGCCAGCAGCTTTTCAGGGGTGACGGAGACCCAGTACTTC
CASSFSGVTETQYF
>.|TRBJ1-1|TRBV6-6|.
TGTGCCAGCAGCGGGAGGAAGGACACTGAAGCTTTCTTT
CASSGRKDTEAFF
>.|TRBJ2-5|TRBV11-3|TRBD1
TGTGCCAGCAGCTTCTCACAGGGGGTAGGAGAGACCCAGTACTTC
CASSFSQGVGETQYF
>.|TRBJ2-5|TRBV10-3|TRBD1
TGTGCCATAGGGACAGGGATAGGAGTAGTGGAGACCCAGTACTTC
CAIGTGIGVVETQYF
>.|TRBJ1-1|TRBV19|.
TGTGCCAGTAGTATGGACCTCAAGCGGGCTGAAGCTTTCTTT
CASSMDLKRAEAFF
>.|TRBJ2-1|TRBV4-3|TRBD1
TGCGCCAGCAGCTTAGACAGGGAGTCCTACAATGAGCAGTTCTTC
CASSLDRESYNEQFF
>once|TRBJ2-3|TRBV6-4|.
TGTGCCAGCAGTGACTCGGGCCCTGCTAGCACAGATACGCAGTATTTT
CASSDSGPASTDTQYF
>.|TRBJ2-5|TRBV5-6|TRBD2
TGTGCCAGCAGCCCGACTAGCGGGGGGGACGAGACCCAGTACTTC
CASSPTSGGDETQYF
>few|TRBJ1-5|TRBV11-2|TRBD1
TGTGCCAGCAGCTTAGATGGGACAGGGGTCCAGCCCCAGCATTTT
CASSLDGTGVQPQHF
>.|TRBJ2-1|TRBV27|.
TGTGCCAGCAGTTTGACTAAGCAGGCTCGCAATGAGCAGTTCTTC
CASSLTKQARNEQFF
>.|TRBJ2-5|TRBV7-6|TRBD1
TGTGCCAGCAGCTTACAAGACAGGGAGAAACGAGAGACCCAGTACTTC
CASSLQDREKRETQYF
>.|TRBJ2-5|TRBV15|TRBD2
TGTGCCACCAGCAGAGCGGGGGGGCCCCAAGAGACCCAGTACTTC
CATSRAGGPQETQYF
>.|TRBJ2-1|TRBV6-5|.
TGTGCCAGCAGTTACTCTAGGCGGAATGAGCAGTTCTTC
CASSYSRRNEQFF
>.|TRBJ2-3|TRBV5-4|TRBD1
TGTGCCAGCAGTTCGGGGCAGGGGGCTGCAGATACGCAGTATTTT
CASSSGQGAADTQYF
>.|TRBJ2-1|TRBV7-6|.
TGTGCCAGCAGCGCGGGACCCGGGTATACCTACAATGAGCAGTTCTTC
CASSAGPGYTYNEQFF
>.|TRBJ1-6|TRBV30|TRBD1
TGTGCCTGGAGTGTGAGGACAGGGGCCTTCCTAAATTCACCCCTCCACTTT
CAWSVRTGAFLNSPLHF
>.|TRBJ2-3|TRBV6-6|.
TGTGCCAGCAGTCCGACCTCGTGGGGGCTTGGCACAGATACGCAGTATTTT
CASSPTSWGLGTDTQYF
>.|TRBJ2-2|TRBV7-2|.
TGTGCCAGCAGCCCCTCCCACGGGAACACCGGGGAGCTGTTTTTT
CASSPSHGNTGELFF